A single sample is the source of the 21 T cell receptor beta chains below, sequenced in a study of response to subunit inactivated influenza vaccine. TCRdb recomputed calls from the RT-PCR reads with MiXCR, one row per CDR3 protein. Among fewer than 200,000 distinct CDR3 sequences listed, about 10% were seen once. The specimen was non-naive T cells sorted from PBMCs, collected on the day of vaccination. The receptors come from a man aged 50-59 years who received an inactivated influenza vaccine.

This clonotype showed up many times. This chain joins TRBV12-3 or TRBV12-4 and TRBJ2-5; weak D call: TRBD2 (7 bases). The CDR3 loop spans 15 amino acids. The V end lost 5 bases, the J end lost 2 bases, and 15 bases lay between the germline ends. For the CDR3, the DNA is TGTGCCAGCAGTCCCTGGGGGGGACAACAAGAGACCCAGTACTTC. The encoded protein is CASSPWGGQQETQYF.

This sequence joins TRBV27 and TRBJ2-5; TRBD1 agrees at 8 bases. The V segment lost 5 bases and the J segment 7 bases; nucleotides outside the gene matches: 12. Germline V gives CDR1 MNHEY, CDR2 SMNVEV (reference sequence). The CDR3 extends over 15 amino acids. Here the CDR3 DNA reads TGTGCCAGCAGTCCTGCCGGGGACAGGAAGGGGACCCAGTACTTC. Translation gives CASSPAGDRKGTQYF.

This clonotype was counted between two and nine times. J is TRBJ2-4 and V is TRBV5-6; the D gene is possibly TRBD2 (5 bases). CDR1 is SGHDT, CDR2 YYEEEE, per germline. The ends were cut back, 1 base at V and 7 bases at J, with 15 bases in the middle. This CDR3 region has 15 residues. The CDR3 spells CASSLWERRGNIQYF. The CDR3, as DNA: TGTGCCAGCAGCTTGTGGGAGCGCCGAGGGAACATTCAGTACTTC.

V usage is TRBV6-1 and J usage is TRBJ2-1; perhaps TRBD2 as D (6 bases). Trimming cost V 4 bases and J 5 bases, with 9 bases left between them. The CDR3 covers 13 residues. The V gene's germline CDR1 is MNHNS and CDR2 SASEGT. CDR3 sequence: CASSGGENNEQFF. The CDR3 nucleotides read TGTGCCAGCAGTGGGGGGGAGAACAATGAGCAGTTCTTC.

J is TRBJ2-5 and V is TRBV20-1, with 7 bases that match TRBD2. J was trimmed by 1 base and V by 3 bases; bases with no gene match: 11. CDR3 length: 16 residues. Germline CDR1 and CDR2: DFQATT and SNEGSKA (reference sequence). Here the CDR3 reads CSASPPGREGQETQYF. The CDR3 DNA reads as TGCAGTGCTAGTCCCCCTGGGAGGGAAGGCCAAGAGACCCAGTACTTC.

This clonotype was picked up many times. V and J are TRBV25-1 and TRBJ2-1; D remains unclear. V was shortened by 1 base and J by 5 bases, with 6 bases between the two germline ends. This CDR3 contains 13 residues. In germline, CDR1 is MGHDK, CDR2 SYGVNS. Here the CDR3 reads CASSESNNNEQFF. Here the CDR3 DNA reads TGTGCCAGCAGTGAATCTAATAACAATGAGCAGTTCTTC. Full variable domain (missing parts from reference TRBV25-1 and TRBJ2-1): EADIYQTPRYLVIGTGKKITLECSQTMGHDKMYWYQQDPGMELHLIHYSYGVNSTEKGDLSSESTVSRIRTEHFPLTLESARPSHTSQYLCASSESNNNEQFFGPGTRLTVL.

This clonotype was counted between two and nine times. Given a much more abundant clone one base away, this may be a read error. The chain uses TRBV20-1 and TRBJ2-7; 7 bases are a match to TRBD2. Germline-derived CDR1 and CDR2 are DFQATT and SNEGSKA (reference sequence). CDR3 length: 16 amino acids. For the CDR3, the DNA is TGCTGTGCTAGAGATTTCTTGGCGGGAGAGGATGACGAGCAGTACTTC. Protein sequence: CCARDFLAGEDDEQYF.

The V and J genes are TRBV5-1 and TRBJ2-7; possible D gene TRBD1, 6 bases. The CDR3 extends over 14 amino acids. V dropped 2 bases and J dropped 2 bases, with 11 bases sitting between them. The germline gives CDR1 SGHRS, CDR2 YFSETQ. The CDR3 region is CASSLGTSPYEQYF. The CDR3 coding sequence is TGCGCCAGCAGCTTAGGGACAAGCCCCTACGAGCAGTACTTC.

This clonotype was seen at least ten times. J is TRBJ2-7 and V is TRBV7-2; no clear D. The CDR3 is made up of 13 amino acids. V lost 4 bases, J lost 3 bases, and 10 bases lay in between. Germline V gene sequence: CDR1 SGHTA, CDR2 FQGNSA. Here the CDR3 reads CASSSNGLYEQYF. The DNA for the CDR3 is TGTGCCAGCAGCTCCAACGGCCTCTACGAGCAGTACTTC.

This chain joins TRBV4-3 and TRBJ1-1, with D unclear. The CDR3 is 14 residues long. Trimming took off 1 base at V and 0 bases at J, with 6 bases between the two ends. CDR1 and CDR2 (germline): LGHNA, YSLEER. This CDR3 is CASSQGRLNTEAFF. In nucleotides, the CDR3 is TGCGCCAGCAGCCAAGGCAGGCTGAACACTGAAGCTTTCTTT.

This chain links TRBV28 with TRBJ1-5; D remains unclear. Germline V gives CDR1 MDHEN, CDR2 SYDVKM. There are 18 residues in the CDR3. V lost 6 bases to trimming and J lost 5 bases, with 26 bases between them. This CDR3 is CASSWAREVGLKHQPQHF. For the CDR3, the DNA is TGTGCCAGCAGCTGGGCCCGGGAGGTGGGGTTAAAGCATCAGCCCCAGCATTTT.

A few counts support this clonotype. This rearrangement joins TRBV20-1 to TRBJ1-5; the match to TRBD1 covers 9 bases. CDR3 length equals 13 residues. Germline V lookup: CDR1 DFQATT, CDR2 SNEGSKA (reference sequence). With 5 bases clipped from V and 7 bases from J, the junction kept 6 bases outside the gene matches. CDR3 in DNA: TGCAGTGCTGCGGGACAGGGAGACCAGCCCCAGCATTTT. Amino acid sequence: CSAAGQGDQPQHF.

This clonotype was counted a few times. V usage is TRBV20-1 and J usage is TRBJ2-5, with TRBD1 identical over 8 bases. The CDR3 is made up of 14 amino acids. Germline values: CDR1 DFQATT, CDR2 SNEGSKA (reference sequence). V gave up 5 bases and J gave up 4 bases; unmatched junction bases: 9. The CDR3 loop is CSARPFTGGETQYF. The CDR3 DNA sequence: TGCAGTGCTCGCCCATTTACAGGGGGAGAGACCCAGTACTTC.

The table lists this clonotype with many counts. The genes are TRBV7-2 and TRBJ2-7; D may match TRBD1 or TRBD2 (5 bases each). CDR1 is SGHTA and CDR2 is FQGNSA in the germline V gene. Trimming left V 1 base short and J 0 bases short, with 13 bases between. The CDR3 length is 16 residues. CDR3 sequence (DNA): TGTGCCAGCAGCTTAGTTTCCGGTGGGGGCTCCTACGAGCAGTACTTC. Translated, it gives CASSLVSGGGSYEQYF.

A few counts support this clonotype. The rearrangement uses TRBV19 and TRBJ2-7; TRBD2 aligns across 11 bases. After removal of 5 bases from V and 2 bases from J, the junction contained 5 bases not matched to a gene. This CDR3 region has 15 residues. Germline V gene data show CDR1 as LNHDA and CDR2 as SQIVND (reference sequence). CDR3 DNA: TGTGCCAGTAGTCCGGGACTAGCGGAAACCTACGAGCAGTACTTC. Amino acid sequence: CASSPGLAETYEQYF.

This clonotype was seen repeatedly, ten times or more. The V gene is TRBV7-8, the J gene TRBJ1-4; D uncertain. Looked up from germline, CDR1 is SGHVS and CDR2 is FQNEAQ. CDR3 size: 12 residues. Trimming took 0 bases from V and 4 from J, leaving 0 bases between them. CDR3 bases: TGTGCCAGCAGCTTAGCTAATGAAAAACTGTTTTTT. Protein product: CASSLANEKLFF.

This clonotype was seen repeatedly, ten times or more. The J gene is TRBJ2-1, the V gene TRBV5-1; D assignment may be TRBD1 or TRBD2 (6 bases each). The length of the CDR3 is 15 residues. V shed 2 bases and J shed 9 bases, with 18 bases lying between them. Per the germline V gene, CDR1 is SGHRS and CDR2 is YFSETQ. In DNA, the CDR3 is TGCGCCAGCAGCTTTGGGGGGCGCCTTTGGAGTGAGCAGTTCTTC. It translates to CASSFGGRLWSEQFF.

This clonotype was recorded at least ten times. In DNA, the CDR3 is TGTGCCAGCAGCTATCTTGGCGATACTTACGAGCAGTACTTC. Translating it yields CASSYLGDTYEQYF. The chain links TRBV4-2 to TRBJ2-7; unclear D gene. The CDR3 length is 14 residues. V was cut by 5 bases and J by 4 bases, with 15 bases left in between. The V gene's germline CDR1 is LGHNA and CDR2 YNFKEQ.

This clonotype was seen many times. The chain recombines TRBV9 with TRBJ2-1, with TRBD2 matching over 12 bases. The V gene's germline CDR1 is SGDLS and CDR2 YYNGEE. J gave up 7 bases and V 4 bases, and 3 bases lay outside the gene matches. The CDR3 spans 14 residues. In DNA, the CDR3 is TGTGCCAGCAGCTTCGGACTAGCGGGGAATGAGCAGTTCTTC. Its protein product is CASSFGLAGNEQFF.

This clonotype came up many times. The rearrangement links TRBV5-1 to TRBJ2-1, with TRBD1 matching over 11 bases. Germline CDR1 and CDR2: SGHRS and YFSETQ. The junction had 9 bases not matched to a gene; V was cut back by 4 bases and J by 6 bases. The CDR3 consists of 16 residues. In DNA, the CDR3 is TGCGCCAGCAGCAAAGGACAGGGGGCGGGGGCCAATGAGCAGTTCTTC. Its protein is CASSKGQGAGANEQFF. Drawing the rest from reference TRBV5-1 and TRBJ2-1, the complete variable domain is KAGVTQTPRYLIKTRGQQVTLSCSPISGHRSVSWYQQTPGQGLQFLFEYFSETQRNKGNFPGRFSGRQFSNSRSEMNVSTLELGDSALYLCASSKGQGAGANEQFFGPGTRLTVL.

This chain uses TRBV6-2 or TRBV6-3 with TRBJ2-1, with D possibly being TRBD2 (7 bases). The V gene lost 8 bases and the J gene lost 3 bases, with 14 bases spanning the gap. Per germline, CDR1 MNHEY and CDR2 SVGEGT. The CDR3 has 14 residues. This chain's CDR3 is CASGGGLDYNEQFF. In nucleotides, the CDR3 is TGTGCCAGCGGGGGGGGGCTTGACTACAATGAGCAGTTCTTC.